The 10 T cell receptor beta chains below come from one sample, sequenced in a study of T-cell reconstitution after alpha-beta-depleted transplantation in children. A library of TCRbeta sequences, prepared with unique molecular identifiers, was generated. TCRdb processed the PCR reads anew with MiXCR; each CDR3 protein has one entry. The sample contains just over 70,000 distinct CDR3 sequences, more than 5.5% of which appear only once. This material consisted of PBMCs from the stem cell graft donor, taken from the stem cell graft. The receptor set was obtained from a human donor who donated a stem cell graft to a child with acute lymphoblastic leukemia.

This clonotype showed up just a few times. The genes are TRBV12-3 or TRBV12-4 and TRBJ2-1; 10 bases are shared with TRBD2. With V trimmed by 3 bases and J by 6 bases, 8 bases remained unmatched. The CDR3 is made up of 16 amino acids. In DNA, the CDR3 is TGTGCCAGCAGTTTCCCGACTAGCGGGCAGTTCAATGAGCAGTTCTTC. Protein: CASSFPTSGQFNEQFF.

This clonotype showed up many times. This sequence joins TRBV29-1 and TRBJ1-1; D is perhaps TRBD1 (5 bases). Germline V lookup: CDR1 SQVTM, CDR2 ANQGSEA. CDR3 length: 11 amino acids. Trimming pared 4 bases from V and 4 bases from J, leaving 7 bases between. This CDR3 reads CSVAGITEAFF. CDR3 in DNA: TGCAGCGTTGCAGGGATCACTGAAGCTTTCTTT.

This clonotype was observed many times. V gene TRBV6-4 combines with J gene TRBJ2-3; no clear D. Germline values: CDR1 MRHNA, CDR2 SNTAGT. The CDR3 totals 13 residues. V lost 5 bases and J lost 0, with 6 bases in between. Here the CDR3 reads CASSSASTDTQYF. The CDR3 bases are TGTGCCAGCAGTTCGGCTAGCACAGATACGCAGTATTTT.

The table lists this clonotype with many counts. V usage is TRBV7-2 and J usage is TRBJ1-2; D gene uncertain. Trimming took 0 bases from V and 0 from J, leaving 5 bases between them. CDR1 and CDR2 from the germline V gene are SGHTA and FQGNSA. The CDR3 is 14 residues long. Here the CDR3 DNA reads TGTGCCAGCAGCTTAGCCCAGGCTAACTATGGCTACACCTTC. Its protein is CASSLAQANYGYTF.

This clonotype was counted at least ten times. The CDR3 sequence: CATRTGQDYSPLHF. In DNA form, the CDR3 reads TGTGCCACCAGGACGGGACAGGACTATTCACCCCTCCACTTT. The V gene is TRBV15, the J gene TRBJ1-6; 8 nucleotides align to TRBD1. This CDR3 is built from 14 residues. The V gene's germline CDR1 is LNHNV and CDR2 YYDKDF (reference sequence). V shed 6 bases, J shed 8 bases, and the junction held 6 bases outside the gene matches.

This clonotype occurred many times. The chain joins TRBV7-9 to TRBJ2-1; tentative D call: TRBD2 (6 bases). From germline, CDR1 is SEHNR and CDR2 FQNEAQ (reference sequence). The length of the CDR3 is 16 residues. Trimming removed 5 bases from V and 7 bases from J, with 21 bases in between. In nucleotides, the CDR3 is TGTGCCAGCAGCCTCACCCCACCCGGAGGGCCGAATGAGCAGTTCTTC. Protein product: CASSLTPPGGPNEQFF.

This clonotype showed up many times. The rearrangement uses TRBV11-2 and TRBJ1-1; weak D call: TRBD1 (6 bases). From germline, CDR1 is SGHAT and CDR2 FQNNGV. V was trimmed by 10 bases and J by 0 bases, leaving 9 bases between them. CDR3 length: 12 amino acids. The CDR3 DNA reads TGTGCCACCGAGGGGGTGAACACTGAAGCTTTCTTT. Its translation: CATEGVNTEAFF.

This clonotype was detected a few times. This chain connects TRBV12-3 or TRBV12-4 to TRBJ2-5; TRBD2 aligns across 13 bases. The CDR3 has 20 amino acids. V lost 6 bases to trimming and J lost 1 base; unmatched junction nucleotides: 17. The CDR3 loop is CASRRLQGTSGEGPQETQYF. The DNA of the CDR3 is TGTGCCAGCAGGAGACTCCAGGGGACTAGCGGGGAAGGCCCCCAAGAGACCCAGTACTTC.

This clonotype was found many times. The chain is built from TRBV5-1 and TRBJ2-7; D remains unclear. The germline V gene encodes CDR1 SGHRS and CDR2 YFSETQ. V was cut by 5 bases and J by 2 bases, with 11 bases left in between. The CDR3 has 13 amino acids. CDR3 DNA sequence: TGCGCCAGCAGAGACACCATGGCCTACGAGCAGTACTTC. Protein: CASRDTMAYEQYF.

The table lists this clonotype with many counts. The chain is built from TRBV7-2 and TRBJ2-3, with D uncertain. The CDR3 covers 15 residues. V lost 1 base, J lost 0 bases, and 8 bases lay in between. Germline assignment: CDR1 SGHTA and CDR2 FQGNSA. Here the CDR3 reads CASSLVTASTDTQYF. CDR3 DNA sequence: TGTGCCAGCAGCTTAGTAACAGCTAGCACAGATACGCAGTATTTT.